This is a list of T cell receptor beta chains from one sample in a study of blood T cell repertoires in COVID-19. Assay: immunoSEQ multiplex PCR; the TCRdb copy retains only in-frame clones and omits some. Of 120,000 to 150,000 clones listed, just under 85% are singletons. Sequencing was carried out using peripheral blood. These receptors originate from a woman in her forties with active or convalescent COVID-19. CDR3s include the opening cysteine and the closing phenylalanine or tryptophan. A D gene is named only where the DNA matches it firmly. Expanded clones are given a class, and other clones once, few, many or no size at all.

clone size	V gene	D gene	J gene	CDR3 protein	CDR3 DNA
.	TRBV25-1	.	TRBJ1-2	CASSEGDRGYYGYTF	TGTGCCAGCAGTGAAGGGGACCGGGGGTATTATGGCTACACCTTC
.	TRBV6-5	.	TRBJ2-1	CASSSSGLASNEQFF	.
once	TRBV4-2	.	TRBJ1-2	CASSQEYNTDYGYTF	TGTGCCAGCAGCCAAGAGTATAATACAGACTATGGCTACACCTTC
.	TRBV3-1/TRBV3-2	TRBD2	TRBJ2-3	CASSQARGRRTDTQYF	TGTGCCAGCAGCCAAGCGCGGGGGAGGAGGACAGATACGCAGTATTTT
.	TRBV24-1	.	TRBJ2-2	CATAEAGELFF	TGTGCCACCGCGGAGGCCGGGGAGCTGTTTTTT
.	TRBV6-5	TRBD1	TRBJ1-1	CASRQGTNTEAFF	TGTGCCAGCAGACAGGGGACCAACACTGAAGCTTTCTTT
.	TRBV2	.	TRBJ1-4	CASSPILRAANEKLFF	TGTGCCAGCAGCCCCATCCTCAGGGCAGCTAATGAAAAACTGTTTTTT
.	TRBV9	TRBD1	TRBJ1-6	CASSAPGQDFYNSPLHF	TGTGCCAGCAGCGCCCCGGGACAGGATTTCTATAATTCACCCCTCCACTTT
.	TRBV9	.	TRBJ1-6	CASSPIAGLNSPLHF	TGTGCCAGCAGCCCCATTGCAGGACTAAATTCACCCCTCCACTTT
.	TRBV18	.	TRBJ1-4	CASSPYSALSEKLFF	TGTGCCAGCTCACCATACTCCGCGTTGAGCGAAAAACTGTTTTTT